Following are 24 T cell receptor beta chains from one sample sequenced in a study of shared clonotypes between healthy human individuals. TCRdb's table, derived via immunoSEQ multiplex PCR, lists solely in-frame clones and lacks some. The data contain 850,000 to 1,100,000 clones, approximately 80% of them singletons. Sequencing was carried out using memory CD4+ T cells from PBMCs. The sample's subset: CD45RA-negative fraction. The receptors originated from a man aged 18 to 35 in good health. Some clones in this sample may be carry-over from other donors' samples.

The rearrangement links TRBV6-5 to TRBJ2-2; no definite D call. This CDR3 is 16 amino acids long. V shed 4 bases and J shed 4 bases, with 16 bases lying between them. Germline V gives CDR1 MNHEY, CDR2 SVGAGI. CDR3: CASSSSGRFGTGELFF. In nucleotides, the CDR3 is TGTGCCAGCAGTTCCTCGGGCCGTTTTGGCACCGGGGAGCTGTTTTTT.

V gene TRBV18 combines with J gene TRBJ1-4; D is uncertain. The germline gives CDR1 KGHSH, CDR2 LQKENI. The CDR3 contains 13 residues. V lost 5 bases and J lost 3, with 7 bases in between. The CDR3 nucleotides are TGTGCCAGCTCAGTCCAGTCTAATGAAAAACTGTTTTTT. This gives the protein CASSVQSNEKLFF.

The DNA of the CDR3 is TGTGCCAGCAGTTTACAGGGGGTAGGCACTGAAGCTTTCTTT. Translating it yields CASSLQGVGTEAFF. The J gene is TRBJ1-1, the V gene TRBV28, with TRBD1 identical over 7 bases. Germline V gene sequence: CDR1 MDHEN, CDR2 SYDVKM. J lost 4 bases, V lost 2 bases, and 4 bases had no gene match. This CDR3 is built from 14 residues.

V usage is TRBV28 and J usage is TRBJ1-4; 7 bases map to TRBD1. CDR3 length: 16 amino acids. The germline CDR1 and CDR2 sequences are MDHEN and SYDVKM. Trimming removed 6 bases from V and 4 bases from J; junction bases left unmatched: 11. CDR3: CASSRPDRVHNEKLFF. DNA for the CDR3: TGTGCCAGCAGCCGACCCGACAGGGTACATAATGAAAAACTGTTTTTT.

The CDR3 DNA sequence: TGCGCCAGCAGTCCCGCACAGGGATCTGGAAACACCATATATTTT. Translating it yields CASSPAQGSGNTIYF. The chain combines TRBV10-1 with TRBJ1-3; D might be TRBD1 (6 bases). V was cut by 5 bases and J by 1 base, with 12 bases left in between. The CDR3 runs to 15 residues. From germline, CDR1 is WNHNN and CDR2 SYGVQD (reference sequence).

The V and J genes are TRBV6-6 and TRBJ2-1, with a weak D call TRBD2 (6 bases). The CDR3 length is 15 residues. Germline V lookup: CDR1 MNHNY, CDR2 SVGAGI (reference sequence). V was trimmed by 1 base and J by 0 bases, leaving 7 bases between them. CDR3 sequence (DNA): TGTGCCAGCAGTTACTACGGGAGCTCCTACAATGAGCAGTTCTTC. Translation gives CASSYYGSSYNEQFF.

The table lists this clone with a count of one. The V call is TRBV7-8, the J call TRBJ2-5; D unclear. V lost 1 base and J lost 1, with 13 bases in between. This CDR3 has 16 residues. Germline V CDR1 and CDR2: SGHVS, FQNEAQ. The CDR3 reads CASSLVGQSGQETQYF. The CDR3 bases are TGTGCCAGCAGCTTAGTAGGTCAGAGTGGCCAAGAGACCCAGTACTTC.

The chain employs TRBV25-1 and TRBJ2-1, with D perhaps TRBD1 (5 bases). CDR1 MGHDK and CDR2 SYGVNS come from the germline V gene. Deletions cut 2 bases from V and 0 bases from J, with 5 bases between. The CDR3 sequence is 14 residues long. For the CDR3, the DNA is TGTGCCAGCAGTGAAAGGGGCTCCTACAATGAGCAGTTCTTC. Its translation: CASSERGSYNEQFF.

In DNA form, the CDR3 reads TGTGCCAGCAGTTTCGGGCTCCAAGAGACCCAGTACTTC. Its protein is CASSFGLQETQYF. The rearrangement joins TRBV28 to TRBJ2-5; D not resolved. The CDR3 is 13 amino acids. Germline lookup yields CDR1 MDHEN and CDR2 SYDVKM. The germline V and J ends were trimmed by 3 bases and 1 base, with 6 bases remaining between them. Full variable domain (remainder filled in from reference TRBV28 and TRBJ2-5): DVKVTQSSRYLVKRTGEKVFLECVQDMDHENMFWYRQDPGLGLRLIYFSYDVKMKEKGDIPEGYSVSREKKERFSLILESASTNQTSMYLCASSFGLQETQYFGPGTRLLVL.

This chain's CDR3 is CASSLSTLGGREQFF. The CDR3 DNA is TGTGCCAGCAGTCTGTCAACCTTGGGGGGGCGAGAGCAGTTCTTC. J is TRBJ2-1 and V is TRBV28; D possibly corresponds to TRBD2 (7 bases). CDR1 and CDR2 from the germline V gene are MDHEN and SYDVKM. The CDR3 length is 15 residues. The V end was cut by 5 bases, the J end by 10 bases, with 21 bases between.

V is TRBV7-2 and J is TRBJ1-5; D is unclear. Trimming pared 4 bases from V and 4 bases from J, leaving 5 bases between. Germline CDR1 is SGHTA and CDR2 is FQGNSA. This CDR3 spans 12 amino acids. The CDR3, as DNA: TGTGCCAGCAGCTCGTTGAATCAGCCCCAGCATTTT. Protein sequence: CASSSLNQPQHF.

This chain uses TRBV28 with TRBJ2-7, with 8 bases fitting TRBD1. The CDR3 consists of 14 residues. V was clipped by 2 bases and J by 2 bases; unmatched bases: 2. Per germline, CDR1 MDHEN and CDR2 SYDVKM. This CDR3 is CASSLMGQAYEQYF. CDR3 nucleotides: TGTGCCAGCAGTTTAATGGGACAGGCCTACGAGCAGTACTTC.

The genes are TRBV6-5 and TRBJ2-5; a possible D gene is TRBD2 (5 bases). Trimming took 11 bases from V and 2 from J, leaving 18 bases between them. CDR1 and CDR2 from the germline V gene are MNHEY and SVGAGI. This CDR3 has 14 amino acids. The CDR3 DNA sequence: TGTGCCTCTCGAGGAGGCCTCTTACAAGAGACCCAGTACTTC. This sequence encodes CASRGGLLQETQYF.

The chain employs TRBV28 and TRBJ2-1, with 12 bases aligning to TRBD2. V lost 6 bases, J lost 6 bases, and 6 bases stayed unmatched. Germline lookup yields CDR1 MDHEN and CDR2 SYDVKM. This CDR3 is built from 15 residues. The CDR3 region is CASSQPSGRANEQFF. The DNA for the CDR3 is TGTGCCAGCAGCCAACCTAGCGGGAGGGCCAATGAGCAGTTCTTC.

This chain joins TRBV15 and TRBJ2-1; D may be TRBD1 (5 bases). Per the germline V gene, CDR1 is LNHNV and CDR2 is YYDKDF (reference sequence). V was pared by 8 bases and J by 7 bases, with 18 bases between. The CDR3 length is 14 residues. The CDR3 region has the DNA TGTGCCACCGCTACGGACACCCTCGGGAATGAGCAGTTCTTC. Protein product: CATATDTLGNEQFF. Drawing the rest from reference TRBV15 and TRBJ2-1, the complete variable domain is DAMVIQNPRYQVTQFGKPVTLSCSQTLNHNVMYWYQQKSSQAPKLLFHYYDKDFNNEADTPDNFQSRRPNTSFCFLDIRSPGLGDTAMYLCATATDTLGNEQFFGPGTRLTVL.

This rearrangement joins TRBV30 to TRBJ1-2, with D possibly matching TRBD1 (5 bases). Germline CDR1 is GTSNPN and CDR2 is SVGIG (reference sequence). The ends were cut back, 7 bases at V and 8 bases at J, with 23 bases in the middle. The CDR3 extends over 14 amino acids. This CDR3 is CAFSSGTGRSGYTF. The CDR3 nucleotides are TGTGCCTTCTCCTCCGGGACGGGAAGATCCGGCTACACCTTC. Looking up the rest from reference TRBV30 and TRBJ1-2 gives the full variable domain: SQTIHQWPATLVQPVGSPLSLECTVEGTSNPNLYWYRQAAGRGLQLLFYSVGIGQISSEVPQNLSASRPQDRQFILSSKKLLLSDSGFYLCAFSSGTGRSGYTFGSGTRLTVV.

The chain has TRBV29-1 and TRBJ2-2, with TRBD1 matching 7 bases. Per germline, CDR1 SQVTM and CDR2 ANQGSEA. The CDR3 consists of 18 residues. V shed 7 bases and J 6 bases; nucleotides not matched to a gene: 23. CDR3 sequence (DNA): TGCAGCGCAAGAACGCAGAACCCGGGACAGAGGTTGGCCGGGGAGCTGTTTTTT. Translating gives CSARTQNPGQRLAGELFF.

The chain uses TRBV14 and TRBJ1-2; D perhaps matches TRBD1 (5 bases). The CDR3 runs 14 residues. The V and J ends lost 0 bases and 8 bases respectively, with 13 bases between them. The V gene's germline CDR1 is SGHDN and CDR2 FVKESK. This CDR3 reads CASSQDRGLAGYTF. The CDR3 nucleotides read TGTGCCAGCAGCCAAGATCGGGGCCTCGCGGGCTACACCTTC.

This rearrangement joins TRBV5-4 to TRBJ2-2; 7 bases agree with TRBD2. Germline CDR1 and CDR2: SGHNT and YYREEE (reference sequence). This CDR3 is 14 amino acids long. V lost 4 bases to trimming and J lost 4 bases; unmatched junction nucleotides: 4. Written as DNA, the CDR3 is TGTGCCAGCAGCGCTAGCGGAGGCACCGGGGAGCTGTTTTTT. It specifies CASSASGGTGELFF.

This clone has just one count. The V and J genes are TRBV19 and TRBJ2-3; D may be TRBD1 (5 bases). Germline CDR1 LNHDA, CDR2 SQIVND (reference sequence). V lost 0 bases, J lost 6 bases, and 25 bases lay in between. The CDR3 is 19 residues long. As DNA, the CDR3 is TGTGCCAGTAGTATAGATCTATTGTCGCCAGGGCCCCTAGGTGATACGCAGTATTTT. It yields the protein CASSIDLLSPGPLGDTQYF.

The gene calls are TRBV2 and TRBJ1-5; unclear D gene. V was cut by 4 bases and J by 5 bases, with 9 bases left in between. The CDR3 is 13 amino acids. Germline loops: CDR1 SNHLY, CDR2 FYNNEI. The DNA of the CDR3 is TGTGCCAGCAGTGCGGTTGGGGATCAGCCCCAGCATTTT. The encoded protein is CASSAVGDQPQHF.

This clone was recorded once. V and J are TRBV27 and TRBJ1-2; unclear D gene. The germline V gene encodes CDR1 MNHEY and CDR2 SMNVEV (reference sequence). The CDR3 sequence is 13 residues long. The ends were cut back, 5 bases at V and 8 bases at J, with 15 bases in the middle. CDR3 nucleotides: TGTGCCAGCAGTCCAAGACGGGAACGCGGCTACACCTTC. Its translation: CASSPRRERGYTF.

A remark on this clone: Distinct nucleotide sequences in the sample also encode this CDR3. The chain has TRBV11-2 and TRBJ2-7, with TRBD1 matching over 10 bases. Looked up from germline, CDR1 is SGHAT and CDR2 is FQNNGV. This CDR3 contains 15 residues. With V trimmed by 0 bases and J by 4 bases, 3 bases remained unmatched. The CDR3 here is CASSLDRDRGYEQYF. The CDR3 nucleotides read TGTGCCAGCAGCTTAGACCGGGACAGGGGTTACGAGCAGTACTTC.

This clone appeared once. The genes are TRBV28 and TRBJ1-4; the D gene is possibly TRBD1 (5 bases). The CDR3 runs 14 residues. Germline CDR1 MDHEN, CDR2 SYDVKM. V dropped 8 bases and J dropped 7 bases, with 17 bases sitting between them. CDR3 sequence (DNA): TGTGCCAGCGGAACAGGAGGCTTGGGTGAAAAACTGTTTTTT. Amino acids: CASGTGGLGEKLFF.